The rows below give T cell receptor beta chains drawn from one sample of a study of T cell responses to AZD1222 COVID-19 vaccine. Here immunoSEQ multiplex PCR was the method, and the copy in TCRdb shows in-frame clones only, minus some. The data contain 150,000 to 190,000 clones, about 89% of them seen just once; the ten biggest clones take up over 8%. The specimen comprised peripheral blood, sampled 28 days after the second AZD1222 dose. The receptor set was obtained from an adult who received the AZD1222 COVID-19 vaccine. Each CDR3 is given with its conserved first and last residue. Fields, in order: J gene, V gene, CDR3 length, CDR3 protein.

TRBJ1-1,TRBV7-2,11,CASSLQVEAFF
TRBJ2-2,TRBV7-8,13,CASSSFDTGELFF
TRBJ1-2,TRBV4-3,14,CASSQSGTNYGYTF
TRBJ2-3,TRBV28,15,CASSPGTGRTDTQYF
TRBJ1-5,TRBV19,14,CASSDRDSNQPQHF
TRBJ2-2,TRBV7-2,14,CASSLRPGTGELFF
TRBJ2-3,TRBV7-2,14,CASSLAGGRDTQYF
TRBJ2-1,TRBV7-2,14,CASSLSSSYNEQFF
TRBJ2-1,TRBV2,12,CASSVFYNEQFF
TRBJ1-2,TRBV5-8,14,CASSLGGINYGYTF
TRBJ2-7,TRBV11-3,14,CASSLGGGLDEQYF
TRBJ2-7,TRBV3-1/TRBV3-2,15,CASSQMQLPTYEQYF
TRBJ1-2,TRBV6-5,13,CASSFDSNYGYTF
TRBJ1-3,TRBV30,16,CAWSHRTAFSGNTIYF
TRBJ2-2,TRBV11-3,13,CASSPSLTGELFF
TRBJ2-3,TRBV7-3,16,CASSLGRDRRTDTQYF
TRBJ2-1,TRBV5-6,15,CASSEMGSAYNEQFF
TRBJ2-1,TRBV10-3,16,CAISETTGQGSNEQFF
TRBJ1-4,TRBV6-5,15,CASSGRSQGYEKLFF
TRBJ1-1,TRBV2,14,CASSIFGGSSEAFF
TRBJ1-5,TRBV4-1,15,CASSQGGGSNQPQHF
TRBJ2-2,TRBV5-4,15,CASSSPVTGTGELFF